Listed below are T cell receptor beta chains from one sample, sequenced in a study of neurological immune-mediated disorders. MiXCR was run by TCRdb on the 5' RACE reads, yielding one entry per CDR3 protein. Among 20,000 to 25,000 distinct CDR3 sequences listed, approximately 5.9% were seen once. Sequencing was carried out using CD8+ T cells from blood. These receptors originate from a man between 18 and 35 years old in good health. The CDR3 runs from the conserved cysteine through the conserved F or W. A D gene is named only where the DNA matches it firmly. Clone size is stated in some rows and not others, as once, few, many or a class when expanded.

d_call	j_call	v_call	clone_size	cdr3_aa	cdr3_nt
TRBD2	TRBJ2-3	TRBV11-2	many	CASSTRTSGLTDTQYF	TGTGCCAGCAGCACCCGGACTAGCGGCCTCACAGATACGCAGTATTTT
NA	TRBJ2-1	TRBV15	NA	CATSRDWIGRNEQFF	TGTGCCACCAGCAGAGATTGGATCGGGCGGAATGAGCAGTTCTTC
NA	TRBJ2-3	TRBV5-1	many	CASTTGRTDTQYF	TGCGCCAGTACGACGGGACGCACAGATACGCAGTATTTT
TRBD1	TRBJ2-1	TRBV5-5	many	CASSLRPGGAYNEQFF	TGTGCCAGCAGCTTGCGACCAGGGGGCGCCTACAATGAGCAGTTCTTC
NA	TRBJ1-1	TRBV7-9	many	CASSRVFMNTEAFF	TGTGCCAGCAGCCGGGTTTTCATGAACACTGAAGCTTTCTTT
TRBD1	TRBJ1-1	TRBV30	many	CAWTGGTNTEAFF	TGTGCCTGGACAGGGGGCACGAACACTGAAGCTTTCTTT
NA	TRBJ2-3	TRBV7-8	many	CASSLAFGADTQYF	TGTGCCAGCAGCTTAGCGTTCGGTGCAGATACGCAGTATTTT
NA	TRBJ1-1	TRBV27	many	CASSLSGGGTEAFF	TGTGCCAGCAGTTTATCTGGGGGAGGCACTGAAGCTTTCTTT
NA	TRBJ1-1	TRBV11-2	many	CASSLSLGSNTEAFF	TGTGCCAGCAGCCTGAGTCTGGGATCGAACACTGAAGCTTTCTTT
TRBD1	TRBJ2-7	TRBV5-6	many	CASSTSGTVYEQYF	TGTGCCAGCAGCACTTCCGGGACAGTCTACGAGCAGTACTTC
NA	TRBJ2-7	TRBV7-9	many	CASSSPTNYEQYF	TGTGCCAGCAGCTCACCCACCAACTACGAGCAGTACTTC
TRBD1	TRBJ1-4	TRBV20-1	many	CSAELRDSWEKLFF	TGCAGTGCGGAACTCCGGGACAGTTGGGAAAAACTGTTTTTT
TRBD1	TRBJ1-3	TRBV7-9	many	CASYKNTGDFGNTIYF	TGTGCCAGCTACAAAAATACAGGGGACTTCGGAAACACCATATATTTT
TRBD2	TRBJ2-3	TRBV9	many	CASSVGLGGAYTDTQYF	TGTGCCAGCAGCGTAGGACTCGGGGGGGCATACACAGATACGCAGTATTTT
NA	TRBJ2-7	TRBV27	many	CASSQGLDEQYF	TGTGCCAGCAGTCAGGGTCTCGACGAGCAGTACTTC
TRBD1	TRBJ1-1	TRBV29-1	NA	CSVKAAGGTEAFF	TGCAGCGTCAAAGCGGCAGGGGGGACTGAAGCTTTCTTT
TRBD2	TRBJ2-1	TRBV5-1	many	CASSSSSGEYNEQFF	TGCGCCAGCAGCTCCTCCAGCGGGGAATACAATGAGCAGTTCTTC
NA	TRBJ1-1	TRBV29-1	many	CSVGTTNTEAFF	TGCAGCGTTGGGACAACCAACACTGAAGCTTTCTTT
NA	TRBJ2-7	TRBV5-5	many	CASSSTLDGYEQYF	TGTGCCAGCAGCTCGACCCTGGACGGCTACGAGCAGTACTTC
TRBD1	TRBJ2-6	TRBV27	many	CASRFTGGAPGANVLTF	TGTGCCAGCAGATTCACAGGGGGCGCTCCTGGGGCCAACGTCCTGACTTTC
NA	TRBJ2-1	TRBV6-1	many	CATSSLYNEQFF	TGTGCCACCTCTTCTTTGTACAATGAGCAGTTCTTC
NA	TRBJ2-7	TRBV29-1	many	CSVEEYDTRGEQYF	TGCAGCGTTGAAGAGTACGATACTAGGGGTGAGCAGTACTTC
NA	TRBJ1-2	TRBV20-1	many	CSARDSGVIPGYGYTF	TGCAGTGCTAGAGATTCAGGGGTAATCCCGGGCTATGGCTACACCTTC
NA	TRBJ2-2	TRBV25-1	many	CASSGKNTGELFF	TGTGCCAGCAGCGGGAAGAACACCGGGGAGCTGTTTTTT
TRBD2	TRBJ2-1	TRBV6-5	many	CASETSGGGNEQFF	TGTGCCAGCGAAACTAGCGGGGGGGGCAATGAGCAGTTCTTC
NA	TRBJ2-2	TRBV4-3	many	CASSQGRYTGELFF	TGCGCCAGCAGCCAAGGCAGATACACCGGGGAGCTGTTTTTT
NA	TRBJ2-1	TRBV6-1	many	CASSEDHEQFF	TGTGCCAGCAGTGAGGATCATGAGCAGTTCTTC
NA	TRBJ1-2	TRBV20-1	NA	CSVPLGYGYTF	TGCAGTGTCCCGTTGGGCTATGGCTACACCTTC
NA	TRBJ1-2	TRBV27	many	CASSLSGGGYYGYTF	TGTGCCAGCAGTTTATCCGGGGGAGGGTACTATGGCTACACCTTC
TRBD1	TRBJ2-7	TRBV7-8	many	CASSWGQYEQYF	TGTGCCAGCAGCTGGGGACAGTACGAGCAGTACTTC
TRBD1	TRBJ1-6	TRBV7-9	many	CASSLEQGSNSPLHF	TGTGCCAGCAGCTTAGAACAGGGGAGTAATTCACCCCTCCACTTT
TRBD1	TRBJ2-7	TRBV12-3/TRBV12-4	many	CASSWGQGADEQYF	TGTGCCAGCAGTTGGGGACAGGGGGCAGACGAGCAGTACTTC
NA	TRBJ1-5	TRBV5-1	many	CASSLGLHQPQHF	TGCGCCAGCAGCTTGGGGTTGCATCAGCCCCAGCATTTT